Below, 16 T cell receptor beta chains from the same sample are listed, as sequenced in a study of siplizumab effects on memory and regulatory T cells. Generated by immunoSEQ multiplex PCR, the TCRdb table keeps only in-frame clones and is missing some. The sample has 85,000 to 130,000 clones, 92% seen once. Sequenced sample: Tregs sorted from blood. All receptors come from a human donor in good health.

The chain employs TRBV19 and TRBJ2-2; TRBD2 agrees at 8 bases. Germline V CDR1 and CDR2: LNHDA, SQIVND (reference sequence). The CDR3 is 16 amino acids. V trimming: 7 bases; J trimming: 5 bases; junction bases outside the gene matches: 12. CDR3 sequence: CASNPTRASGTGELFF. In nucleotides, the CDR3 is TGTGCCAGTAACCCCACCCGGGCTAGCGGGACCGGGGAGCTGTTTTTT.

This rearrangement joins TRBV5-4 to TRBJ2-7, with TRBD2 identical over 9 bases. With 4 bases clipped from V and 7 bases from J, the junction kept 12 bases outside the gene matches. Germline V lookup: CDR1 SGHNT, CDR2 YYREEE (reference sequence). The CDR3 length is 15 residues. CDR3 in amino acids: CASSGAVAGVIEQYF. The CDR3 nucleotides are TGTGCCAGCAGCGGAGCAGTAGCGGGAGTAATTGAGCAGTACTTC. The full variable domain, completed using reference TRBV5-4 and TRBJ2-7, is ETGVTQSPTHLIKTRGQQVTLRCSSQSGHNTVSWYQQALGQGPQFIFQYYREEENGRGNFPPRFSGLQFPNYSSELNVNALELDDSALYLCASSGAVAGVIEQYFGPGTRLTVT.

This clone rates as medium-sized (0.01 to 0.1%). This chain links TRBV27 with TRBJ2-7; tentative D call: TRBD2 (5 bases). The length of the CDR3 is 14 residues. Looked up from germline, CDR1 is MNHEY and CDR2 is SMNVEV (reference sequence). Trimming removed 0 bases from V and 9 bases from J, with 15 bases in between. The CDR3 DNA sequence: TGTGCCAGCAGTTTATCGGGAGTGACGAGTGTGCAGTACTTC. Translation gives CASSLSGVTSVQYF.

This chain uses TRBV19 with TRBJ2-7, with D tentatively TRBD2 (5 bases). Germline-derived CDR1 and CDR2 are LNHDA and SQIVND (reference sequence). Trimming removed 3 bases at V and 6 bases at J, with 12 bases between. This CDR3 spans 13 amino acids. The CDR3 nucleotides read TGTGCCAGTAGTATCACGAGGGAATCCGAGCAGTACTTC. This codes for CASSITRESEQYF.

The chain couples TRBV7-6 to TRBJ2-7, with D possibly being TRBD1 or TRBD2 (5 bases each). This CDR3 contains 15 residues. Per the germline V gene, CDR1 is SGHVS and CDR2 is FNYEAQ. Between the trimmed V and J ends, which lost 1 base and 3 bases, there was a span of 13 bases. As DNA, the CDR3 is TGTGCCAGCAGCTTAGTAATGGGACCTAACTACGAGCAGTACTTC. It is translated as CASSLVMGPNYEQYF.

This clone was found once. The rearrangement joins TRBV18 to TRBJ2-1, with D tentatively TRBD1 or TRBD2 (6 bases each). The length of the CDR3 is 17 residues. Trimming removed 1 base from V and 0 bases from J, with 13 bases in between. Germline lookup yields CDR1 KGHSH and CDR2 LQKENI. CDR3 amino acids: CASSPLLGGSSYNEQFF. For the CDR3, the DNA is TGTGCCAGCTCACCACTCTTAGGGGGGAGCTCCTACAATGAGCAGTTCTTC.

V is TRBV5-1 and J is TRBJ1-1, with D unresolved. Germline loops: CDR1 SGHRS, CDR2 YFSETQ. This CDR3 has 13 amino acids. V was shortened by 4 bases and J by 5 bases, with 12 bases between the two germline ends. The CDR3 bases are TGCGCCAGCAGCCTTGGGGTGGGGACTGAAGCTTTCTTT. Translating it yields CASSLGVGTEAFF. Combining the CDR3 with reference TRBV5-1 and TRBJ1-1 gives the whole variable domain KAGVTQTPRYLIKTRGQQVTLSCSPISGHRSVSWYQQTPGQGLQFLFEYFSETQRNKGNFPGRFSGRQFSNSRSEMNVSTLELGDSALYLCASSLGVGTEAFFGQGTRLTVV.

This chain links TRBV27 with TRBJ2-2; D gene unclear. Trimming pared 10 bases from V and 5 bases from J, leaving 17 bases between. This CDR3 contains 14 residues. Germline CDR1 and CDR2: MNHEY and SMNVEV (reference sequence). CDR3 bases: TGTGCCATCCTAAGCTCTCGCTGGACCGGGGAGCTGTTTTTT. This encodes CAILSSRWTGELFF.

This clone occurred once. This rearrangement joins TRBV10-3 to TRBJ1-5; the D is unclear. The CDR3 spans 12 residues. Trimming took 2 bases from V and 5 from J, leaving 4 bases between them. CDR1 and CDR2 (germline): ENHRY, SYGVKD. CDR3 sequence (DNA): TGTGCCATCAGTGAGATACATCAGCCCCAGCATTTT. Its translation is CAISEIHQPQHF.

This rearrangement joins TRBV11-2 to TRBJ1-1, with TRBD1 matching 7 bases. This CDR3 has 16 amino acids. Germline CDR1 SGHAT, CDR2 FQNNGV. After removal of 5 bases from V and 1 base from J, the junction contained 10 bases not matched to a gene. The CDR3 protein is CASSQDTGTENTEAFF. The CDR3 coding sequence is TGTGCCAGCAGCCAGGACACCGGGACAGAGAACACTGAAGCTTTCTTT.

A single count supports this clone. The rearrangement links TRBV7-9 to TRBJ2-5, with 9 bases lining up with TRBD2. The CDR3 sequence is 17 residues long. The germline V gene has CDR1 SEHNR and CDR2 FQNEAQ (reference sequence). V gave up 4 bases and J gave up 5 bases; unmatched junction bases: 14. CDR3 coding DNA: TGTGCCAGCAGCTCTTGGCGACTAGCGGTCGGGGCGGAGACCCAGTACTTC. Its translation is CASSSWRLAVGAETQYF.

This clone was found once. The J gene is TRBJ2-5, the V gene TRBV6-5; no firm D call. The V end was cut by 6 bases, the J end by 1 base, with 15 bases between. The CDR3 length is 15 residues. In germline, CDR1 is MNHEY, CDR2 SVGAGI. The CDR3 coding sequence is TGTGCCAGCAGCCCCATCACCAGGACCCAAGAGACCCAGTACTTC. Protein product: CASSPITRTQETQYF.

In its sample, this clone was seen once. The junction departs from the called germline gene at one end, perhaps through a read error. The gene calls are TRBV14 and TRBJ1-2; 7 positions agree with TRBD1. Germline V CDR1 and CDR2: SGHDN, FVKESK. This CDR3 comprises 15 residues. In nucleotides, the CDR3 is TGTGTCAGCAGCCAGGGACAGCGTGGAGCCTATGGCTACACCTTC. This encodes CVSSQGQRGAYGYTF. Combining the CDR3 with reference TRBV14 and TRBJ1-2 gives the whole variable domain EAGVTQFPSHSVIEKGQTVTLRCDPISGHDNLYWYRRVMGKEIKFLLHFVKESKQDESGMPNNRFLAERTGGTYSTLKVQPAELEDSGVYFCVSSQGQRGAYGYTFGSGTRLTVV.

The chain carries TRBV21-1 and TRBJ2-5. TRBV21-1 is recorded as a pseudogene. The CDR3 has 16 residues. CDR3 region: CASSAEEGEVGETQYF. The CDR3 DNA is TGTGCCAGCAGCGCCGAAGAGGGGGAGGTGGGTGAGACCCAGTACTTC.

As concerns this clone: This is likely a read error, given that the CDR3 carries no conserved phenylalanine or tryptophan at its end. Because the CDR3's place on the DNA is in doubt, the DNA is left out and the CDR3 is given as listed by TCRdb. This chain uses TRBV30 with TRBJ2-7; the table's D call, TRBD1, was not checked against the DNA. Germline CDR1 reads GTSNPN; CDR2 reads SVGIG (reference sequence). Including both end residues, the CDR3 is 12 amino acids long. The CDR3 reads CAWSVRHGPLVL.

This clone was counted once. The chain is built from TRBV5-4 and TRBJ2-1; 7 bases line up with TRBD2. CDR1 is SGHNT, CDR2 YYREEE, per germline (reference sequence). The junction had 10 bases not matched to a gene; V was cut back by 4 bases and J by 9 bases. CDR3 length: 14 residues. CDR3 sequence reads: CASSPTSRPSEQFF. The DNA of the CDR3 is TGTGCCAGCAGCCCGACTAGCCGGCCTTCTGAGCAGTTCTTC.